The 32 T cell receptor beta chains below were found in one sample sequenced in a study of T-cell reconstitution after alpha-beta-depleted transplantation in children. Researchers prepared the TCRbeta library using unique molecular identifiers, the study reports. TCRdb reanalysed the PCR reads using MiXCR and keeps one entry per CDR3 protein. The table shows approximately 490,000 distinct CDR3 sequences, with approximately 12% occurring only once. This specimen consisted of PBMCs from the stem cell graft donor, obtained from the stem cell graft. Source of these receptors: a human donor who donated a stem cell graft to a child with combined immunodeficiency.

This clonotype appeared many times. V and J are TRBV29-1 and TRBJ1-2, with D uncertain. V lost 7 bases to trimming and J lost 6 bases, with 12 bases between them. The length of the CDR3 is 11 residues. Germline loops: CDR1 SQVTM, CDR2 ANQGSEA. The chain's CDR3 is CSAADGHGYTF. The CDR3, as DNA: TGCAGCGCCGCGGACGGGCATGGCTACACCTTC.

This clonotype was observed many times. The chain couples TRBV29-1 to TRBJ2-3; 7 nucleotides agree with TRBD2. Trimming removed 5 bases from V and 0 bases from J; junction bases left unmatched: 8. Germline values: CDR1 SQVTM, CDR2 ANQGSEA. There are 15 residues in the CDR3. The CDR3 nucleotides are TGCAGCGTTAACAAACTAGCGACTAGCACAGATACGCAGTATTTT. This codes for CSVNKLATSTDTQYF.

This clonotype was seen repeatedly, ten times or more. The chain combines TRBV6-1 with TRBJ1-4; 7 bases align to TRBD1. Germline assignment: CDR1 MNHNS and CDR2 SASEGT. The CDR3 has 14 residues. The ends lost 5 bases at V and 7 bases at J; junction bases unmatched: 7. The DNA for the CDR3 is TGTGCCAGCAGTCCCGGGACAGTGGGTGAAAAACTGTTTTTT. Residues: CASSPGTVGEKLFF.

This clonotype showed up many times. The rearrangement uses TRBV10-3 and TRBJ1-5; D not resolved. V was clipped by 0 bases and J by 4 bases, with 13 bases between them. CDR3 length: 16 residues. Germline-derived CDR1 and CDR2 are ENHRY and SYGVKD. CDR3 region: CAISESAKTGNQPQHF. The CDR3 DNA reads TGTGCCATCAGTGAGTCAGCAAAAACCGGGAATCAGCCCCAGCATTTT.

This clonotype was picked up many times. The chain carries TRBV7-2 and TRBJ2-7; D possibly matches TRBD1 or TRBD2 (5 bases each). Germline V gives CDR1 SGHTA, CDR2 FQGNSA. CDR3 length equals 16 residues. V shed 2 bases and J shed 1 base, with 15 bases lying between them. The CDR3, as DNA: TGTGCCAGCAGCTTATTCGGGGCCTCCCCGTCCTACGAGCAGTACTTC. Amino acids: CASSLFGASPSYEQYF. Filled out from reference TRBV7-2 and TRBJ2-7, the complete variable domain reads GAGVSQSPSNKVTEKGKDVELRCDPISGHTALYWYRQSLGQGLEFLIYFQGNSAPDKSGLPSDRFSAERTGGSVSTLTIQRTQQEDSAVYLCASSLFGASPSYEQYFGPGTRLTVT.

In this sample, this clonotype turned up a few times. This chain uses TRBV7-2 with TRBJ1-5; a weak D match, TRBD1 (5 bases). The CDR3 length is 14 residues. Germline CDR1 and CDR2: SGHTA and FQGNSA. Trimming removed 3 bases at V and 6 bases at J, with 12 bases between. CDR3 bases: TGTGCCAGCAGCTTTGGGGGATTGAGTCAGCCCCAGCATTTT. Encoded protein: CASSFGGLSQPQHF. The entire variable domain, with the rest obtained from reference TRBV7-2 and TRBJ1-5, is as follows: GAGVSQSPSNKVTEKGKDVELRCDPISGHTALYWYRQSLGQGLEFLIYFQGNSAPDKSGLPSDRFSAERTGGSVSTLTIQRTQQEDSAVYLCASSFGGLSQPQHFGDGTRLSIL.

The genes are TRBV20-1 and TRBJ1-6; tentatively, D is TRBD1 (5 bases). Trimming stripped 3 bases from V and 7 bases from J, with 10 bases between. Germline V gene data show CDR1 as DFQATT and CDR2 as SNEGSKA (reference sequence). This CDR3 is built from 13 residues. The CDR3 loop reads CSAREGANSPLHF. The CDR3 DNA reads as TGCAGTGCTAGGGAAGGGGCCAATTCACCCCTCCACTTT.

This clonotype was seen at least ten times. The chain combines TRBV12-3 or TRBV12-4 with TRBJ2-7, with no clear D. V lost 2 bases to trimming and J lost 0 bases, with 14 bases between them. CDR3 length: 16 residues. As DNA, the CDR3 is TGTGCCAGCAGTTTACGTCCAGCGCTCTACTCCTACGAGCAGTACTTC. Translated: CASSLRPALYSYEQYF.

This clonotype was observed once. The CDR3 reads CSVVAGATGELFF. CDR3 DNA sequence: TGCAGCGTTGTAGCGGGAGCCACCGGGGAGCTGTTTTTT. The rearrangement uses TRBV29-1 and TRBJ2-2; TRBD2 aligns across 9 bases. The V gene end was trimmed by 4 bases and the J gene end by 4 bases; junction bases not matched to a gene: 1. This CDR3 comprises 13 residues. Germline CDR1 is SQVTM and CDR2 is ANQGSEA.

V gene TRBV25-1 combines with J gene TRBJ1-4; no reliable D call. CDR1 MGHDK and CDR2 SYGVNS come from the germline V gene. This CDR3 contains 17 residues. Trimming removed 2 bases from V and 8 bases from J, with 21 bases in between. The CDR3, as DNA: TGTGCCAGCAGTGAAAGTTTAGTGGGCAGATGGGGAGAAAAACTGTTTTTT. As protein: CASSESLVGRWGEKLFF.

The chain recombines TRBV7-3 with TRBJ1-1; TRBD1 is a possible D gene (5 bases). The V end lost 5 bases, the J end lost 3 bases, and 19 bases lay between the germline ends. This CDR3 contains 16 residues. Germline values: CDR1 SGHTA, CDR2 FQGTGA. DNA for the CDR3: TGTGCCAGCAGCCCGTCAGTTGGGGGGTATGACACTGAAGCTTTCTTT. It codes for CASSPSVGGYDTEAFF.

J is TRBJ2-7 and V is TRBV4-3, with 8 positions matching TRBD2. Per germline, CDR1 LGHNA and CDR2 YSLEER. This CDR3 region has 15 residues. V was pared by 0 bases and J by 5 bases, with 6 bases of the junction left unmatched. CDR3 sequence reads: CASSQEKRELDEQYF. The CDR3 DNA is TGCGCCAGCAGCCAAGAAAAGCGGGAGTTGGACGAGCAGTACTTC.

This rearrangement joins TRBV20-1 to TRBJ2-1; no clear D gene. Looked up from germline, CDR1 is DFQATT and CDR2 is SNEGSKA (reference sequence). The CDR3 extends over 12 amino acids. V was clipped by 5 bases and J by 7 bases, with 12 bases between them. CDR3 loop: CSAPGSANEQFF. DNA for the CDR3: TGCAGTGCTCCCGGGTCGGCGAATGAGCAGTTCTTC.

This clonotype appeared many times. The chain couples TRBV7-8 to TRBJ2-3; the match to TRBD1 covers 7 bases. The CDR3 loop spans 15 amino acids. The junction had 1 base not matched to a gene; V was cut back by 1 base and J by 0 bases. Germline values: CDR1 SGHVS, CDR2 FQNEAQ. CDR3 DNA: TGTGCCAGCAGCTTAGGGGACAGTAGCACAGATACGCAGTATTTT. Protein sequence: CASSLGDSSTDTQYF. Supplemented by reference TRBV7-8 and TRBJ2-3, the full variable domain reads GAGVSQSPRYKVAKRGQDVALRCDPISGHVSLFWYQQALGQGPEFLTYFQNEAQLDKSGLPSDRFFAERPEGSVSTLKIQRTQQEDSAVYLCASSLGDSSTDTQYFGPGTRLTVL.

This clonotype has a handful of counts. The chain combines TRBV7-2 with TRBJ1-2, with D perhaps matching TRBD1 (5 bases). Trimming shortened V by 3 bases and J by 4 bases, and 12 bases separated the two germline ends. This CDR3 region has 14 residues. CDR1 and CDR2 (germline): SGHTA, FQGNSA. CDR3 nucleotides: TGTGCCAGCAGCTTCACGGGACGCAGCTATGGCTACACCTTC. Translated: CASSFTGRSYGYTF.

This clonotype was seen a few times. The chain uses TRBV24-1 and TRBJ2-3; 12 nucleotides agree with TRBD2. Per the germline V gene, CDR1 is KGHDR and CDR2 is SFDVKD. The CDR3 is 18 amino acids. V was clipped by 4 bases and J by 1 base; unmatched bases: 8. Here the CDR3 reads CATSEPGLAGTRTDTQYF. CDR3 bases: TGTGCCACCAGTGAACCTGGACTAGCGGGGACCCGCACAGATACGCAGTATTTT.

This clonotype was seen only a few times. The chain recombines TRBV5-1 with TRBJ2-1; D remains ambiguous. Trimming took 0 bases from V and 6 from J, leaving 10 bases between them. The germline CDR1 and CDR2 sequences are SGHRS and YFSETQ. The CDR3 length is 14 residues. CDR3 loop: CASSLASSGNEQFF. CDR3 nucleotide sequence: TGCGCCAGCAGCTTGGCGTCTAGTGGCAATGAGCAGTTCTTC. The full variable domain, rest sourced from reference TRBV5-1 and TRBJ2-1, is KAGVTQTPRYLIKTRGQQVTLSCSPISGHRSVSWYQQTPGQGLQFLFEYFSETQRNKGNFPGRFSGRQFSNSRSEMNVSTLELGDSALYLCASSLASSGNEQFFGPGTRLTVL.

The J gene is TRBJ2-7, the V gene TRBV29-1; D is possibly TRBD1 (5 bases). V lost 1 base, J lost 2 bases, and 9 bases lay in between. CDR1 and CDR2 (germline): SQVTM, ANQGSEA. The CDR3 runs 13 residues. The CDR3 nucleotides read TGCAGCGTTGAAGGGGCAGGGACCTACGAGCAGTACTTC. It encodes CSVEGAGTYEQYF.

V is TRBV12-3 or TRBV12-4 and J is TRBJ2-2, with 12 bases fitting TRBD2. Losses at the gene ends were 4 bases for V and 7 bases for J; bases not matched to a gene: 1. CDR3 length equals 14 residues. CDR3 residues: CASSSGLAGGELFF. The CDR3 coding sequence is TGTGCCAGCAGTTCGGGACTAGCGGGCGGGGAGCTGTTTTTT.

The rearrangement uses TRBV7-8 and TRBJ2-7; TRBD2 matches at 7 bases. Germline CDR1 and CDR2: SGHVS and FQNEAQ. The CDR3 is 17 residues long. Unmatched junction bases numbered 9, after V lost 1 base and J lost 0 bases. The CDR3 sequence: CASSLGWAGDISYEQYF. CDR3 nucleotide sequence: TGTGCCAGCAGCTTAGGATGGGCGGGAGACATCTCCTACGAGCAGTACTTC.

This clonotype was counted only a few times. The gene calls are TRBV6-5 and TRBJ2-2; no definite D call. V gave up 6 bases and J gave up 0 bases, with 20 bases separating them. Germline assignment: CDR1 MNHEY and CDR2 SVGAGI. The length of the CDR3 is 18 residues. The chain's CDR3 is CASSYGPSNWPNTGELFF. The CDR3 nucleotides are TGTGCCAGCAGCTATGGGCCCTCAAACTGGCCGAACACCGGGGAGCTGTTTTTT.

This clonotype was detected only a few times. The chain uses TRBV5-1 and TRBJ2-6, with D possibly matching TRBD2 (6 bases). This CDR3 comprises 16 residues. V was shortened by 0 bases and J by 0 bases, with 7 bases between the two germline ends. CDR1 SGHRS and CDR2 YFSETQ come from the germline V gene. The DNA for the CDR3 is TGCGCCAGCAGCTTGGCCGGGGGCTCTGGGGCCAACGTCCTGACTTTC. This encodes CASSLAGGSGANVLTF.

V is TRBV18 and J is TRBJ1-3; tentatively, D is TRBD1 (5 bases). Trimming took off 2 bases at V and 0 bases at J, with 14 bases between the two ends. The CDR3 has 17 residues. Germline V gene data show CDR1 as KGHSH and CDR2 as LQKENI. CDR3 region: CASSPNPGTASGNTIYF. The CDR3 region has the DNA TGTGCCAGCTCACCAAACCCCGGGACGGCCTCTGGAAACACCATATATTTT.

In this sample, this clonotype turned up many times. The rearrangement joins TRBV5-1 to TRBJ2-7, with 9 bases fitting TRBD2. Germline CDR1 reads SGHRS; CDR2 reads YFSETQ. The CDR3 covers 16 residues. J was trimmed by 1 base and V by 1 base; bases with no gene match: 6. CDR3 bases: TGCGCCAGCAGCTTGATCCTAGCGGGGAGTTCCTACGAGCAGTACTTC. Protein: CASSLILAGSSYEQYF.

Note on this clonotype: One base away lies a much larger clone, so this may be a sequencing read error. The conserved closing phenylalanine or tryptophan is absent in this CDR3, likely reflecting a read error. The V call is TRBV5-1, the J call TRBJ2-1; 8 positions match TRBD2. The CDR3 loop spans 15 amino acids. V trimming: 3 bases; J trimming: 3 bases; junction bases outside the gene matches: 5. CDR1 is SGHRS and CDR2 is YFSETQ in the germline V gene. CDR3 in amino acids: CASSYTTSGYNEQFL. The CDR3 region has the DNA TGCGCCAGCAGCTATACAACTAGCGGCTACAATGAGCAGTTCTTA.

Many counts were recorded for this clonotype. The chain uses TRBV7-2 and TRBJ1-2; D is unclear. Trimming removed 2 bases from V and 2 bases from J, with 9 bases in between. The germline V gene encodes CDR1 SGHTA and CDR2 FQGNSA. The CDR3 covers 14 residues. CDR3 loop: CASSLFYTNYGYTF. DNA of the CDR3: TGTGCCAGCAGCTTATTCTATACGAACTATGGCTACACCTTC.

This clonotype was detected a few times. The chain employs TRBV11-3 and TRBJ2-7; tentative D call: TRBD1 (6 bases). CDR1 is SGHNT and CDR2 is YENEEA in the germline V gene. CDR3 length equals 14 residues. Trimming took off 5 bases at V and 4 bases at J, with 15 bases between the two ends. The CDR3 reads CASSPFGQGYEQYF. CDR3 nucleotides: TGTGCCAGCAGCCCCTTTGGGCAGGGGTACGAGCAGTACTTC.

This clonotype appeared a few times. The chain employs TRBV12-3 or TRBV12-4 and TRBJ2-3, with a possible D match to TRBD2 (6 bases). V dropped 5 bases and J dropped 0 bases, with 12 bases sitting between them. This CDR3 has 15 residues. The DNA for the CDR3 is TGTGCCAGCAGTCTCGAGGCGGGGAGCACAGATACGCAGTATTTT. Amino acid sequence: CASSLEAGSTDTQYF.

The rearrangement joins TRBV6-1 to TRBJ2-3, with no clear D. V was trimmed by 7 bases and J by 0 bases, leaving 8 bases between them. CDR1 MNHNS and CDR2 SASEGT come from the germline V gene. The CDR3 has 13 residues. CDR3: CASMGFSTDTQYF. The CDR3, as DNA: TGTGCCAGCATGGGCTTCAGCACAGATACGCAGTATTTT.

This clonotype was picked up many times. This chain connects TRBV5-1 to TRBJ2-1; TRBD1 matches 9 bases. The V gene end was trimmed by 1 base and the J gene end by 1 base; junction bases not matched to a gene: 12. In germline, CDR1 is SGHRS, CDR2 YFSETQ. The CDR3 length is 19 residues. The CDR3 reads CASSLYVGGGTGSYNEQFF. CDR3 coding DNA: TGCGCCAGCAGCTTGTACGTTGGGGGGGGGACAGGGTCCTACAATGAGCAGTTCTTC.

In this sample, this clonotype turned up many times. The chain is built from TRBV29-1 and TRBJ1-1; no definite D call. The germline CDR1 and CDR2 sequences are SQVTM and ANQGSEA. Trimming cost V 7 bases and J 3 bases, with 15 bases left between them. The CDR3 contains 13 residues. The CDR3 spells CSDSRESDTEAFF. The CDR3 DNA reads TGCAGCGACAGCCGGGAGTCGGACACTGAAGCTTTCTTT.

This clonotype was detected a few times. The rearrangement uses TRBV6-1 and TRBJ1-5, with 9 nucleotides matching TRBD1. The CDR3 contains 16 residues. Trimming removed 2 bases from V and 5 bases from J; junction bases left unmatched: 7. Per germline, CDR1 MNHNS and CDR2 SASEGT. The CDR3 nucleotides are TGTGCCAGCAGTGAACAGACCGGGACAGGGTATCAGCCCCAGCATTTT. Protein sequence: CASSEQTGTGYQPQHF.